This TCR beta chain comes out of a study of blood T cell repertoires in COVID-19. Study background: Samples representing acute and convalescent COVID-19 were sourced from the United States, Italy and Spain.

Original processing methods: Amplification with reference gene primers provided the estimates of nucleated cell counts. Data came from immunoSEQ multiplex PCR; TCRdb stores just in-frame clones and leaves some out. Clone size and V and J calls were adopted from that table, with D and trimming inferred from the DNA. The sample includes tens of thousands of clones, about 77% of them seen just once. In germline, CDR1 is LGHNA, CDR2 YSLEER. V was cut by 1 base and J by 9 bases, with 12 bases left in between. This CDR3 region has 13 residues. The chain employs TRBV4-3 and TRBJ1-1, with D possibly matching TRBD1 (5 bases). This TCR came from a man between 65 and 80 years old with COVID-19, enrolled during active disease. What was sequenced was peripheral blood. CDR3 loop: CASSQVSQGQAFF. The CDR3 region has the DNA TGCGCCAGCAGCCAAGTAAGTCAGGGCCAAGCTTTCTTT.